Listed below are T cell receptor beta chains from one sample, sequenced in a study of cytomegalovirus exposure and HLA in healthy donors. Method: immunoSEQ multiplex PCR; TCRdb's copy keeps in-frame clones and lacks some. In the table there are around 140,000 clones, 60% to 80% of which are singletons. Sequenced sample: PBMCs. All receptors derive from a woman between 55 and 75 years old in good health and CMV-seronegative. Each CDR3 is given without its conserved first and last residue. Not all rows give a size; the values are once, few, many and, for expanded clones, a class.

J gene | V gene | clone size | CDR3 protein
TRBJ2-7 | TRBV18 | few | ASSPGGSQGVYEQY
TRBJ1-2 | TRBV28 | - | AILEFGVGYGYT
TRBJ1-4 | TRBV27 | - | ASSLSPRRGEKLF
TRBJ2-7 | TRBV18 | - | ASSPVLYGYEQY
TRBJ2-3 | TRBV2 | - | ASSRTDTDTQY
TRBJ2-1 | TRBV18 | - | ASSQGWTSGTNEQF
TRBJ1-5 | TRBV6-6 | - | ASSYFATGVHQPQH
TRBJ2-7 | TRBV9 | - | ASSLSGQGFHEQY
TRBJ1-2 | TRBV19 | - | ASSDRDGYT
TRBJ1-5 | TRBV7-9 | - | ASSLGGVGVNQPQH
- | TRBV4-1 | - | ASSLTGLAGGTYEQY
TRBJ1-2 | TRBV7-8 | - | ASKQGESYYGYT